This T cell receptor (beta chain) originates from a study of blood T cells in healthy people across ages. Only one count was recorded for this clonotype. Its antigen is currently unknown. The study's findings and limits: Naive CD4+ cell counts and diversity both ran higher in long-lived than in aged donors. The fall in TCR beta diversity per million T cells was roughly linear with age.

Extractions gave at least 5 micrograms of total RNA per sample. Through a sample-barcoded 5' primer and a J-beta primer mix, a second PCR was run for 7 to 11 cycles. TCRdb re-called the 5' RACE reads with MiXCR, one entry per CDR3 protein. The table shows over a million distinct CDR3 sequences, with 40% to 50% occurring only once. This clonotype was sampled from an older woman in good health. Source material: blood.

In nucleotides, the CDR3 is TGTGCCACCAGTGATTCGGCAGCTAATTCACCCCTCCACTTT. It is translated as CATSDSAANSPLHF. This chain connects TRBV24-1 to TRBJ1-6; no firm D call. Looked up from germline, CDR1 is KGHDR and CDR2 is SFDVKD. The V end lost 2 bases, the J end lost 6 bases, and 7 bases lay between the germline ends. The CDR3 contains 14 residues.